These T cell receptor beta chains were read from a single sample in a study of memory CD4+ T cells and cytomegalovirus serostatus. Measured with immunoSEQ multiplex PCR; TCRdb has only the in-frame clones, and not every one. Of approximately 92,000 clones listed, 80% are singletons. The sequencing sample was made of memory CD4+ T cells from blood. The receptors come from an adult in good health and CMV-seropositive. CDR3s include the opening cysteine and the closing phenylalanine or tryptophan. The D gene is left open where the match is weak. Not all rows give a size; the values are once, few, many and, for expanded clones, a class.

size: NA
V: TRBV7-9
D: NA
J: TRBJ2-5
DNA: TGTGCCAGCACCCAAGGTGGGATTCAAGAGACCCAGTACTTC
CDR3: CASTQGGIQETQYF

size: once
V: TRBV15
D: TRBD2
J: TRBJ2-1
DNA: TGTGCCACCAGCAGAGATGGCGGGAGCTCCTACAATGAGCAGTTCTTC
CDR3: CATSRDGGSSYNEQFF

size: NA
V: TRBV6-1
D: NA
J: TRBJ1-6
DNA: TGTGCCAGCAGCGGACAGCTCACGGATTCACCCCTCCACTTT
CDR3: CASSGQLTDSPLHF

size: NA
V: TRBV28
D: TRBD1
J: TRBJ2-7
DNA: TGTGCCAGCAGTTTTTCCGGGACAGGGGTCGGGGAGCAGTACTTC
CDR3: CASSFSGTGVGEQYF

size: NA
V: TRBV27
D: TRBD1
J: TRBJ2-7
DNA: TGTGCCAGCAGTCGCACCGGGACAGGGTTCGGAGGATCCTACGAGCAGTACTTC
CDR3: CASSRTGTGFGGSYEQYF

size: NA
V: TRBV27
D: NA
J: TRBJ2-7
DNA: TGTGCCAGCAGTTTAACGGGGACTCATGCCTACGAGCAGTACTTC
CDR3: CASSLTGTHAYEQYF

size: NA
V: TRBV11-2
D: NA
J: TRBJ1-4
DNA: TGTGCCAGCAGCTTCGGGGCCGGTAATGAAAAACTGTTTTTT
CDR3: CASSFGAGNEKLFF

size: NA
V: TRBV2
D: NA
J: TRBJ2-3
DNA: TGTGCCAGCAGAGAGACAGGTTCCACAGATACGCAGTATTTT
CDR3: CASRETGSTDTQYF

size: NA
V: TRBV6-5
D: NA
J: TRBJ2-7
DNA: TGTGCCAGCAGTTACCGCCCAGGACGCGAGCAGTACTTC
CDR3: CASSYRPGREQYF

size: NA
V: TRBV19
D: NA
J: TRBJ1-3
DNA: TGTGCCAGTAGTTCTGGACCGATCTCTGGAAACACCATATATTTT
CDR3: CASSSGPISGNTIYF

size: NA
V: TRBV5-6
D: NA
J: TRBJ1-1
DNA: TGTGCCAGCAGCTTGTTACAGCTGGCGGCTGAAGCTTTCTTT
CDR3: CASSLLQLAAEAFF

size: NA
V: TRBV5-6
D: NA
J: TRBJ2-5
DNA: TGTGCCAGCAGCTTGAGGCAGGGGAGGGGAGAGACCCAGTACTTC
CDR3: CASSLRQGRGETQYF

size: NA
V: TRBV6-1
D: NA
J: TRBJ1-4
DNA: TGTGCCAGCAGTGTGGGGGAATTTAATGAAAAACTGTTTTTT
CDR3: CASSVGEFNEKLFF

size: NA
V: TRBV19
D: NA
J: TRBJ1-4
DNA: TGTGCCAGTAGTTGGGGGGGGGCCCGCGAAAAACTGTTTTTT
CDR3: CASSWGGAREKLFF

size: few
V: TRBV7-2
D: NA
J: TRBJ1-2
DNA: TGTGCCAGCACCCGATACTATGGCTACACCTTC
CDR3: CASTRYYGYTF

size: NA
V: TRBV9
D: TRBD2
J: TRBJ2-2
DNA: TGTGCCAGCAGCGCGGGGGGAGACCGGCCCACCGGGGAGCTGTTTTTT
CDR3: CASSAGGDRPTGELFF

size: NA
V: TRBV9
D: TRBD1
J: TRBJ1-2
DNA: TGTGCCAGCAGCGCCCTACAGGGGTTGGAGGAGATGGGCTACACCTTC
CDR3: CASSALQGLEEMGYTF

size: NA
V: TRBV14
D: NA
J: TRBJ2-1
DNA: TGTGCCAGCAGCCGGACCAACTACAATGAGCAGTTCTTC
CDR3: CASSRTNYNEQFF

size: NA
V: TRBV5-1
D: TRBD1
J: TRBJ2-2
DNA: TGCGCCAGCAGAAGGGACAGGGCAAGCGGGGAGCTGTTTTTT
CDR3: CASRRDRASGELFF

size: NA
V: TRBV7-3
D: TRBD2
J: TRBJ2-2
DNA: TGTGCCAGCAGCTCGGGGGGCACCGGGGAGCTGTTTTTT
CDR3: CASSSGGTGELFF

size: NA
V: TRBV21-1
D: NA
J: TRBJ2-7
DNA: TGTGCCAGCAGCAAAGCGCTGGAGGCTTATCGTTCCTACGAGCAGTACTTC
CDR3: CASSKALEAYRSYEQYF

size: NA
V: TRBV7-3
D: NA
J: TRBJ2-1
DNA: TGTGCCAGCAGCTTGAGACCTACCGCCGTGGATGAGCAGTTCTTC
CDR3: CASSLRPTAVDEQFF

size: once
V: TRBV6-5
D: NA
J: TRBJ1-2
DNA: TGTGCCAGCAGTTACGACCGGGGAACTAACTATGGCTACACCTTC
CDR3: CASSYDRGTNYGYTF

size: NA
V: TRBV6-5
D: TRBD1
J: TRBJ1-2
DNA: TGTGCCAGCAGTTACCGGGGGACAGGGTCGATTGGCTACACCTTC
CDR3: CASSYRGTGSIGYTF

size: NA
V: TRBV5-6
D: TRBD1
J: TRBJ2-4
DNA: TGTGCCAGCAGCTTGTTCCGGGACAGAGGTCGAAAAAACATTCAGTACTTC
CDR3: CASSLFRDRGRKNIQYF

size: few
V: TRBV6-1
D: NA
J: TRBJ1-5
DNA: TGTGCCAGCAGTGAACTGGGGGGCGGGTTTGGGCAGCCCCAGCATTTT
CDR3: CASSELGGGFGQPQHF

size: NA
V: TRBV5-4
D: NA
J: TRBJ1-5
DNA: TGTGCCAGCAGCTTAAGTGGAACAAATCAGCCCCAGCATTTT
CDR3: CASSLSGTNQPQHF

size: NA
V: TRBV5-1
D: NA
J: TRBJ2-6
DNA: TGCGCCAGCAGCTTGGCTTTAATCCTTAGCTCTGGGGCCAACGTCCTGACTTTC
CDR3: CASSLALILSSGANVLTF

size: NA
V: TRBV6-1
D: TRBD1
J: TRBJ1-1
DNA: TGTGCCAGCAGAGAGGGGACAGGGTGGAACACTGAAGCTTTCTTT
CDR3: CASREGTGWNTEAFF

size: NA
V: TRBV5-1
D: TRBD2
J: TRBJ2-5
DNA: TGCGCCAGCAGCTTGGGCGGGCTAGCGGGAGAGTTTGAGACCCAGTACTTC
CDR3: CASSLGGLAGEFETQYF

size: NA
V: TRBV29-1
D: NA
J: TRBJ2-4
DNA: TGCAGCGGGGCAGACGGGGGAACCATTCAGTACTTC
CDR3: CSGADGGTIQYF

size: NA
V: TRBV7-2
D: TRBD2
J: TRBJ2-2
DNA: TGTGCCAGCAGCTTCGGACTAGTCGTCACCGGGGAGCTGTTTTTT
CDR3: CASSFGLVVTGELFF

size: few
V: TRBV5-4
D: NA
J: TRBJ1-1
DNA: TGTGCCAGCAGCTTGGAACACGAGAACACTGAAGCTTTCTTT
CDR3: CASSLEHENTEAFF

size: NA
V: TRBV19
D: NA
J: TRBJ2-7
DNA: TGTGCCAGTAGTATAGAGGGGAGGTACGAGCAGTACTTC
CDR3: CASSIEGRYEQYF

size: NA
V: TRBV19
D: NA
J: TRBJ2-4
DNA: TGTGCCAGTAGTATCCGGAACAGGGAAAACATTCAGTACTTC
CDR3: CASSIRNRENIQYF

size: NA
V: TRBV14
D: NA
J: TRBJ1-5
DNA: TGTGCCAGCAGCCAAGCTCTGTCCACCGGCATTGAGGGGCCCCAGCATTTT
CDR3: CASSQALSTGIEGPQHF

size: once
V: TRBV7-2
D: TRBD1
J: TRBJ2-7
DNA: TGTGCCAGCAGCTCGCCAAGGGACAGGGAGGGGTTGCAGTACTTC
CDR3: CASSSPRDREGLQYF

size: NA
V: TRBV7-3
D: TRBD2
J: TRBJ2-1
DNA: TGTGCCAGCAGCTTAATTCGGGAGGGCGAGCAGTTCTTC
CDR3: CASSLIREGEQFF

size: medium-sized
V: TRBV5-1
D: NA
J: TRBJ1-2
DNA: TGCGCCAGCAGTGACAGCTATGGCTACACCTTC
CDR3: CASSDSYGYTF

size: NA
V: TRBV18
D: TRBD2
J: TRBJ2-1
DNA: TGTGCCAGCTCACCAAGCGGGAGGAGCTATAATGAGCAGTTCTTC
CDR3: CASSPSGRSYNEQFF

size: NA
V: TRBV7-3
D: TRBD2
J: TRBJ2-1
DNA: TGTGCCAGCAGCTTAGGTTCTAGCGGGAGCTACAATGAGCAGTTCTTC
CDR3: CASSLGSSGSYNEQFF

size: NA
V: TRBV5-8
D: TRBD1
J: TRBJ2-5
DNA: TGTGCCAGCAGCTCGGGGACAGGGCAAGCGGAGACCCAGTACTTC
CDR3: CASSSGTGQAETQYF

size: NA
V: TRBV28
D: NA
J: TRBJ2-6
DNA: TGTGCCAGCAGTGGACGGGTCTCTGGGGCCAACGTCCTGACTTTC
CDR3: CASSGRVSGANVLTF